This T cell receptor beta chain was captured by sequencing in a study of blood T cell repertoires in COVID-19. Study information: Sources were T cells, B-cell-depleted T cells, or PBMCs; the material itself was cDNA or gDNA.

Per the original data handling: Reference gene primer amplification gave estimated nucleated cell counts. This table comes from immunoSEQ multiplex PCR, and its TCRdb copy is limited to in-frame clones, with some not included. The DNA was the basis for D and trimming; V, J and clone size are from that table. The sample includes hundreds of thousands of clones, 85% to 90% of them seen just once. The CDR3 length is 15 residues. With V trimmed by 4 bases and J by 8 bases, 10 bases remained unmatched. Germline V gene lookup returns CDR1 LNHDA and CDR2 SQIVND (reference sequence). Donors in Cohort 3 counted as recovered after two negative PCRs, clearance, or symptom resolution.

The clonotype originates from a man in his thirties or forties who had recovered from COVID-19. Sequencing was carried out using PBMCs or T cells enriched from blood (not recorded which). The chain couples TRBV19 to TRBJ2-5, with 10 bases lining up with TRBD2. The CDR3 is CASSTAGGPRGTQYF. CDR3 sequence (DNA): TGTGCCAGTAGTACAGCGGGAGGGCCTCGGGGAACCCAGTACTTC.